The 15 T cell receptor beta chains presented below share a single source sample, sequenced in a study of technical replicates of blood from several donors. Clones were sequenced by immunoSEQ multiplex PCR, and TCRdb holds only the in-frame ones, with some missing. The sample records approximately 95,000 clones, 85% to 95% being singletons. The sample comprised T cells isolated from PBMCs. The receptors stem from a human donor in good health.

The chain recombines TRBV14 with TRBJ2-3; 7 bases are shared with TRBD1. This CDR3 is built from 16 residues. Losses at the gene ends were 5 bases for V and 3 bases for J; bases not matched to a gene: 11. Germline CDR1 and CDR2: SGHDN and FVKESK. CDR3 nucleotide sequence: TGTGCCAGCAGCACCCGACAGGGTTTGATTACAGATACGCAGTATTTT. This gives the protein CASSTRQGLITDTQYF.

This sequence joins TRBV27 and TRBJ1-3; perhaps TRBD1 as D (5 bases). The CDR3 loop spans 15 amino acids. Germline V gives CDR1 MNHEY, CDR2 SMNVEV (reference sequence). Trimming stripped 6 bases from V and 0 bases from J, with 12 bases between. The CDR3 nucleotides are TGTGCCAGCAGGGGGGGTCTGAGCTCTGGAAACACCATATATTTT. This gives the protein CASRGGLSSGNTIYF.

The chain joins TRBV2 to TRBJ2-5; the match to TRBD1 covers 9 bases. This CDR3 has 16 residues. The V and J ends lost 6 bases and 2 bases, in that order; junction bases with no gene match: 10. Germline V CDR1 and CDR2: SNHLY, FYNNEI. Here the CDR3 reads CASRIPGQGIQETQYF. The CDR3 nucleotides read TGTGCCAGCAGAATTCCGGGACAGGGCATACAAGAGACCCAGTACTTC.

The CDR3, as DNA: TGCGCCAGCAGCCGCCAAACGGGGGGCACAGATACGCAGTATTTT. Protein product: CASSRQTGGTDTQYF. This sequence joins TRBV4-1 and TRBJ2-3, with a possible D match to TRBD2 (6 bases). CDR3 size: 15 residues. Per germline, CDR1 MGHRA and CDR2 YSYEKL. Trimming shortened V by 4 bases and J by 1 base, and 12 bases separated the two germline ends.

V gene TRBV7-8 combines with J gene TRBJ2-3; 11 bases line up with TRBD2. With V trimmed by 7 bases and J by 5 bases, 8 bases remained unmatched. Per the germline V gene, CDR1 is SGHVS and CDR2 is FQNEAQ. The CDR3 contains 15 residues. In nucleotides, the CDR3 is TGTGCCAGCACCGTACTAGCGGGAGACTTAGATACGCAGTATTTT. Amino acid sequence: CASTVLAGDLDTQYF.

The V gene is TRBV19, the J gene TRBJ1-5; perhaps TRBD1 as D (6 bases). The CDR3 is made up of 13 amino acids. CDR1 and CDR2 (germline): LNHDA, SQIVND (reference sequence). Between the trimmed V and J ends, which lost 7 bases and 4 bases, there was a span of 11 bases. DNA for the CDR3: TGTGCCAGTATACAGGGAATGAATCAGCCCCAGCATTTT. Its protein product is CASIQGMNQPQHF.

The V call is TRBV5-4, the J call TRBJ1-1; the D is unclear. The germline V gene encodes CDR1 SGHNT and CDR2 YYREEE (reference sequence). Trimming removed 0 bases from V and 12 bases from J, with 9 bases in between. The CDR3 spans 11 residues. The CDR3 region is CASSLDSDSFF. The CDR3 nucleotides read TGTGCCAGCAGCTTGGATTCAGACTCTTTCTTT. Drawing the rest from reference TRBV5-4 and TRBJ1-1, the complete variable domain is ETGVTQSPTHLIKTRGQQVTLRCSSQSGHNTVSWYQQALGQGPQFIFQYYREEENGRGNFPPRFSGLQFPNYSSELNVNALELDDSALYLCASSLDSDSFFGQGTRLTVV.

This chain connects TRBV15 to TRBJ2-5; 11 bases align to TRBD1. CDR1 is LNHNV, CDR2 YYDKDF, per germline (reference sequence). The CDR3 length is 16 residues. Germline trimming cut 3 bases from V and 4 bases from J; bases unmatched to any gene: 7. In DNA, the CDR3 is TGTGCCACCAGCAGGGACAGGGGGCCGGGTTTAGAGACCCAGTACTTC. This encodes CATSRDRGPGLETQYF.

The rearrangement uses TRBV28 and TRBJ2-2; TRBD2 might be the D (5 bases). The CDR3 covers 12 residues. The V gene lost 9 bases and the J gene lost 6 bases, with 11 bases spanning the gap. CDR1 and CDR2 (germline): MDHEN, SYDVKM. Here the CDR3 DNA reads TGTGCCAGTACTAGTTTCTCCGGGGAGCTGTTTTTT. Translating it yields CASTSFSGELFF.

The sample holds one count of this clone. The rearrangement uses TRBV5-4 and TRBJ2-7; 7 nucleotides align to TRBD2. V trimming: 0 bases; J trimming: 2 bases; junction bases outside the gene matches: 5. There are 15 residues in the CDR3. Looked up from germline, CDR1 is SGHNT and CDR2 is YYREEE (reference sequence). The CDR3 nucleotides read TGTGCCAGCAGCTTGGGATCTAGCGGACCCTACGAGCAGTACTTC. Translated: CASSLGSSGPYEQYF.

This clone was counted once. V and J are TRBV6-6 and TRBJ2-1; no clear D. The CDR3 spans 13 residues. From germline, CDR1 is MNHNY and CDR2 SVGAGI (reference sequence). V dropped 4 bases and J dropped 9 bases, with 13 bases sitting between them. CDR3 in DNA: TGTGCCAGCAGTTCCCCGGGTGGTCGTGAGCAGTTCTTC. This translates into CASSSPGGREQFF.

The V gene is TRBV2, the J gene TRBJ2-1; TRBD2 agrees at 7 bases. The CDR3 covers 15 residues. After removal of 10 bases from V and 2 bases from J, the junction contained 11 bases not matched to a gene. Germline assignment: CDR1 SNHLY and CDR2 FYNNEI. The CDR3: CATRPTSDPYNEQFF. The CDR3 DNA reads TGTGCCACCAGACCCACTAGCGATCCCTACAATGAGCAGTTCTTC. Looking up the rest from reference TRBV2 and TRBJ2-1 gives the full variable domain: EPEVTQTPSHQVTQMGQEVILRCVPISNHLYFYWYRQILGQKVEFLVSFYNNEISEKSEIFDDQFSVERPDGSNFTLKIRSTKLEDSAMYFCATRPTSDPYNEQFFGPGTRLTVL.

The chain has TRBV6-5 and TRBJ2-7; D is possibly TRBD2 (7 bases). Germline CDR1 and CDR2: MNHEY and SVGAGI. Trimming removed 5 bases from V and 4 bases from J, with 18 bases in between. The CDR3 runs 15 residues. CDR3 sequence: CASSRPRGARYEQYF. In DNA, the CDR3 is TGTGCCAGCAGTAGACCCCGGGGGGCGCGGTACGAGCAGTACTTC.

The chain links TRBV7-2 to TRBJ1-5, with D hard to call. CDR1 SGHTA and CDR2 FQGNSA come from the germline V gene. The CDR3 contains 14 residues. V shed 1 base and J shed 6 bases, with 10 bases lying between them. As DNA, the CDR3 is TGTGCCAGCAGCTTAGTGGTCGGCGGTCAGCCCCAGCATTTT. Amino acids: CASSLVVGGQPQHF.

The chain is built from TRBV7-3 and TRBJ2-1, with D possibly being TRBD2 (5 bases). The CDR3 sequence is 15 residues long. Trimming pared 5 bases from V and 0 bases from J, leaving 11 bases between. Germline V gives CDR1 SGHTA, CDR2 FQGTGA. DNA of the CDR3: TGTGCCAGCAGCGAACTAGTCGCCTCCTACAATGAGCAGTTCTTC. It specifies CASSELVASYNEQFF.